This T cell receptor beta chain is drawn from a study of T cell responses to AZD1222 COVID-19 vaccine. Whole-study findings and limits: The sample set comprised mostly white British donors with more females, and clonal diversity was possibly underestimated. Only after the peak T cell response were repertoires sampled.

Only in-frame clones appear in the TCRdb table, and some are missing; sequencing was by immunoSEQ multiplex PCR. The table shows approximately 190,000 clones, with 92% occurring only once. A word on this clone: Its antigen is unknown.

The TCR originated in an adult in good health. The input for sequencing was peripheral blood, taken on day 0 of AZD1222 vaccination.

The CDR3 here is CASSFPTQHGSYEQYF. In nucleotides, the CDR3 is TGTGCCAGCAGCTTCCCGACGCAGCATGGTTCCTACGAGCAGTACTTC. The chain couples TRBV7-8 to TRBJ2-7; no definite D call. The CDR3 is made up of 16 amino acids. Germline V gene lookup returns CDR1 SGHVS and CDR2 FQNEAQ. V was pared by 3 bases and J by 1 base, with 16 bases between. The complete variable domain, with remaining parts taken from reference TRBV7-8 and TRBJ2-7, reads GAGVSQSPRYKVAKRGQDVALRCDPISGHVSLFWYQQALGQGPEFLTYFQNEAQLDKSGLPSDRFFAERPEGSVSTLKIQRTQQEDSAVYLCASSFPTQHGSYEQYFGPGTRLTVT.